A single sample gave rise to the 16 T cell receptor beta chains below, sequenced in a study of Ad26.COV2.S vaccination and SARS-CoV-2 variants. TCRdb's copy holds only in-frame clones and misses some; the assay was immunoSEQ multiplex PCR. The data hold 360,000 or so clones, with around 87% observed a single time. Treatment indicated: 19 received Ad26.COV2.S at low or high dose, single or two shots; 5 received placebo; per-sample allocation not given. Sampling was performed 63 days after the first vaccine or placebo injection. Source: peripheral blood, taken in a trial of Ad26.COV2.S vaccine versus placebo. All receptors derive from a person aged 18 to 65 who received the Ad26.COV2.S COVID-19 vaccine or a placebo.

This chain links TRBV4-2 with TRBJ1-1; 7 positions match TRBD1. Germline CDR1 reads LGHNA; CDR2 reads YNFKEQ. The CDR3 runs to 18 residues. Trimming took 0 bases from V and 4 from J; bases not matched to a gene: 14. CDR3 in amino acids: CASSQDEGSGGWGTEAFF. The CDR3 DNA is TGTGCCAGCAGCCAAGACGAGGGGTCAGGGGGATGGGGCACTGAAGCTTTCTTT.

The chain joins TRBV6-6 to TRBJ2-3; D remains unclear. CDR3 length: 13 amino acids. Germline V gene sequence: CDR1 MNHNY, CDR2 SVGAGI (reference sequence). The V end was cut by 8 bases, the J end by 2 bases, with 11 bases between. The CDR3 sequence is CASLLGYTDTQYF. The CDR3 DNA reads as TGTGCCAGCCTACTCGGGTACACAGATACGCAGTATTTT.

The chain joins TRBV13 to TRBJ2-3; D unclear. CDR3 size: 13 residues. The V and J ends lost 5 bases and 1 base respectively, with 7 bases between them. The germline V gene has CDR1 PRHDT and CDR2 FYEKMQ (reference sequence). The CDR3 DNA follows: TGTGCCAGCAGCCCGGTCGGCACAGATACGCAGTATTTT. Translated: CASSPVGTDTQYF.

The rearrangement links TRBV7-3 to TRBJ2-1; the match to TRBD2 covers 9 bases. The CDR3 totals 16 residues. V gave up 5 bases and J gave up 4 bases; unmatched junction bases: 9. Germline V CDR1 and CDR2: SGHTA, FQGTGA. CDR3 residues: CASSHSSGLAYNEQFF. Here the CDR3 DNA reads TGTGCCAGCAGCCACTCCTCGGGACTAGCTTACAATGAGCAGTTCTTC. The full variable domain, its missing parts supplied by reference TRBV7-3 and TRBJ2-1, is GAGVSQTPSNKVTEKGKYVELRCDPISGHTALYWYRQSLGQGPEFLIYFQGTGAADDSGLPNDRFFAVRPEGSVSTLKIQRTERGDSAVYLCASSHSSGLAYNEQFFGPGTRLTVL.

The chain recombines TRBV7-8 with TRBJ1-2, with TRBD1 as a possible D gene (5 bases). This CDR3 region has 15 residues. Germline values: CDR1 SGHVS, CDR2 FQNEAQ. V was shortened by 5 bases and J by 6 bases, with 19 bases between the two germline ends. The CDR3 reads CASSHSPRVTDGYTF. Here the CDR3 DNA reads TGTGCCAGCAGCCATTCCCCCAGGGTTACGGATGGCTACACCTTC.

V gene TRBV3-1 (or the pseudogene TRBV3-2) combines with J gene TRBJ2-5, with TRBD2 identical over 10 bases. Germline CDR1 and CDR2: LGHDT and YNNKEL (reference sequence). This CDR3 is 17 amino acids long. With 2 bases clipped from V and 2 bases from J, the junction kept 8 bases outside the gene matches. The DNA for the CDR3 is TGTGCCAGCAGCCAACCGTCAGCGGGGGGGCATCAAGAGACCCAGTACTTC. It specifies CASSQPSAGGHQETQYF.

This chain's CDR3 is CASSRLAGGHYEQYF. The CDR3, as DNA: TGTGCCAGCAGTAGACTAGCGGGGGGCCACTACGAGCAGTACTTC. The V gene is TRBV6-5, the J gene TRBJ2-7; 13 bases match TRBD2. V was pared by 5 bases and J by 3 bases, with 4 bases of the junction left unmatched. This CDR3 is built from 15 residues. CDR1 MNHEY and CDR2 SVGAGI come from the germline V gene.

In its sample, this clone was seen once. The CDR3 nucleotides read TGTGCCAGCAGTGACTCGGGGGGCCGTGGGACCGGGGAGCTGTTTTTT. Translating it yields CASSDSGGRGTGELFF. V usage is TRBV6-4 and J usage is TRBJ2-2; TRBD1 or TRBD2 may be the D gene (6 bases each). Germline CDR1 and CDR2: MRHNA and SNTAGT. V was cut by 0 bases and J by 5 bases, with 13 bases left in between. CDR3 length: 16 residues.

CDR3 loop: CASSPHRALDNQPQHF. CDR3 nucleotide sequence: TGTGCCAGTAGTCCCCATAGGGCCCTTGACAATCAGCCCCAGCATTTT. The chain couples TRBV19 to TRBJ1-5; D is unclear. CDR1 is LNHDA, CDR2 SQIVND, per germline (reference sequence). The CDR3 is 16 amino acids. The V end was cut by 5 bases, the J end by 3 bases, with 17 bases between.

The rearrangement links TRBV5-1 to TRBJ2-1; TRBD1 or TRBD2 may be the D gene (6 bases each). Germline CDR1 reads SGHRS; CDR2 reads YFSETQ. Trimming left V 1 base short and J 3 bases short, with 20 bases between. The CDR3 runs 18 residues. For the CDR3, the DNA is TGCGCCAGCAGCTTGTACGAGGGGGGCAGGGCAGGCTACAATGAGCAGTTCTTC. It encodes CASSLYEGGRAGYNEQFF.

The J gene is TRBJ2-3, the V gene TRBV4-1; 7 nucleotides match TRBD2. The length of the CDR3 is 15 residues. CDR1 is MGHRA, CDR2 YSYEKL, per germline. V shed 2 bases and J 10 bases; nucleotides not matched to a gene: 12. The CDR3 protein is CASSQTGLFETAQYF. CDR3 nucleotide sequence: TGCGCCAGCAGCCAAACGGGACTATTCGAGACCGCGCAGTATTTT.

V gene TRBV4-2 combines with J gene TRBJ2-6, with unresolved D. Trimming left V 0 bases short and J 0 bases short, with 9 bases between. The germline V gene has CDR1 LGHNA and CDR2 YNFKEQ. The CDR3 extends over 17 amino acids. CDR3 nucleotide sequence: TGTGCCAGCAGCCAAGATGCCCAGAGCTCTGGGGCCAACGTCCTGACTTTC. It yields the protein CASSQDAQSSGANVLTF.

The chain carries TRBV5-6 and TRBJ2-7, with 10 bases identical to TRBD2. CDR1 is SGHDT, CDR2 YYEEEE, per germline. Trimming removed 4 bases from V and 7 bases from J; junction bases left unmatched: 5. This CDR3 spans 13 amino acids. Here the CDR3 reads CASSQSLAGEQYF. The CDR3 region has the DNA TGTGCCAGCAGCCAATCACTAGCGGGGGAGCAGTACTTC.

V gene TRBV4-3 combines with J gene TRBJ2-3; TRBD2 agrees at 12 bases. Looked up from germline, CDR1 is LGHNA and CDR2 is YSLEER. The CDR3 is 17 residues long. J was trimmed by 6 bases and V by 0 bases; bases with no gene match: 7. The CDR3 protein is CASSQDSSGGARDTQYF. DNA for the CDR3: TGCGCCAGCAGCCAAGATTCTAGCGGGGGGGCCCGTGATACGCAGTATTTT.

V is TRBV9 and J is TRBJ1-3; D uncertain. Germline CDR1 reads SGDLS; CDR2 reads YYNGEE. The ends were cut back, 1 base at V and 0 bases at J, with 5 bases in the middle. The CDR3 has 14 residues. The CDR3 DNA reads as TGTGCCAGCAGCGTAACGGACTCTGGAAACACCATATATTTT. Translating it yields CASSVTDSGNTIYF.

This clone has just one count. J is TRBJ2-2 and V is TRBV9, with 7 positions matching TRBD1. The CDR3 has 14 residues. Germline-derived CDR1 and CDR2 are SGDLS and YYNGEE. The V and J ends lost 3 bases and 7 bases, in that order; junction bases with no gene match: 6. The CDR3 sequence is CASSGQGYGGELFF. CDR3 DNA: TGTGCCAGCAGCGGACAGGGTTATGGCGGGGAGCTGTTTTTT. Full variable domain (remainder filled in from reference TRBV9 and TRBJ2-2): DSGVTQTPKHLITATGQRVTLRCSPRSGDLSVYWYQQSLDQGLQFLIQYYNGEERAKGNILERFSAQQFPDLHSELNLSSLELGDSALYFCASSGQGYGGELFFGEGSRLTVL.